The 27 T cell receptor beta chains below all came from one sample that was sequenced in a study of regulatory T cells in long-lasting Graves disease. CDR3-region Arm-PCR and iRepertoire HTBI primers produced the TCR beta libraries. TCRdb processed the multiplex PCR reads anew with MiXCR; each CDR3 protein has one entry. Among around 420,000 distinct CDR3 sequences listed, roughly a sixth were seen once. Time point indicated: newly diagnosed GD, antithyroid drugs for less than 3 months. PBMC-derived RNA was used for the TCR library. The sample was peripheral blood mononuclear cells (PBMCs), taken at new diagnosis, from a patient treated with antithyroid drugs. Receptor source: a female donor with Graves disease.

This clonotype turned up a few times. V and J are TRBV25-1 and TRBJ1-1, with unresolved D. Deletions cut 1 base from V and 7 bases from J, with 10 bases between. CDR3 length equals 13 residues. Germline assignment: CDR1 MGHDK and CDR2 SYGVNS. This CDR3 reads CASSEWLGGEAFF. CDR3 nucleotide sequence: TGTGCCAGCAGTGAATGGTTGGGAGGTGAAGCTTTCTTT.

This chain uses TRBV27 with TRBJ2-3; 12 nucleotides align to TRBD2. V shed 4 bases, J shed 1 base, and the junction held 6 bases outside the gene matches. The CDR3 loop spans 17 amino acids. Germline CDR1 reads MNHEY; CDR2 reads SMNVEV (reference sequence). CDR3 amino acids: CASSSRLAGDRTDTQYF. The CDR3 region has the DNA TGTGCCAGCAGTTCAAGACTAGCGGGGGACCGCACAGATACGCAGTATTTT.

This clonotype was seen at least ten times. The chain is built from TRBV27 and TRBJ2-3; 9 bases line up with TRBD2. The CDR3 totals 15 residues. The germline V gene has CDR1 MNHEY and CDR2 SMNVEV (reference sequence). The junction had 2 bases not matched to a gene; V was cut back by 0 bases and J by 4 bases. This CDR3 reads CASSLSLAGSDTQYF. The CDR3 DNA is TGTGCCAGCAGTTTATCTCTAGCGGGGTCAGATACGCAGTATTTT.

CDR3: CASSFFVRDRESRGAYEQYF. The CDR3 nucleotides read TGTGCCAGCAGTTTCTTCGTACGGGACAGGGAGTCCCGTGGAGCGTACGAGCAGTACTTC. The rearrangement links TRBV28 to TRBJ2-7; 9 bases fit TRBD1. Losses at the gene ends were 3 bases for V and 4 bases for J; bases not matched to a gene: 22. The CDR3 consists of 20 residues. Germline V lookup: CDR1 MDHEN, CDR2 SYDVKM.

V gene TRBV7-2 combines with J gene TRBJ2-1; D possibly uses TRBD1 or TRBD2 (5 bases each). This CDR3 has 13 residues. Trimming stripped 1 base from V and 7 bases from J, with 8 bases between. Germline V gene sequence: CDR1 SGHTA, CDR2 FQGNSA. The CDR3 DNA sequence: TGTGCCAGCAGCTTAGGGGGGAAGAATGAGCAGTTCTTC. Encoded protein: CASSLGGKNEQFF.

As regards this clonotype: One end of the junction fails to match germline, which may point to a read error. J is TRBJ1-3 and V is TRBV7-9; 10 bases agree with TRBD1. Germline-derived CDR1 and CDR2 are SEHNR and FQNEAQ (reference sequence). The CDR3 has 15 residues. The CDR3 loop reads CGSSSPTGGKNTIYF. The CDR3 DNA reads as TGTGGCAGCAGCTCGCCGACAGGGGGCAAGAACACCATATATTTT.

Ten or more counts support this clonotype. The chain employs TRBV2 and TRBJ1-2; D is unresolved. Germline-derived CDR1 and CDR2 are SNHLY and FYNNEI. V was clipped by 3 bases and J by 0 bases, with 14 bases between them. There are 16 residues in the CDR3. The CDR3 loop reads CASSDTSGLANYGYTF. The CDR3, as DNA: TGTGCCAGCAGTGACACTTCGGGTCTGGCTAACTATGGCTACACCTTC. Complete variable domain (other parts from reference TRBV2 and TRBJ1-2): EPEVTQTPSHQVTQMGQEVILRCVPISNHLYFYWYRQILGQKVEFLVSFYNNEISEKSEIFDDQFSVERPDGSNFTLKIRSTKLEDSAMYFCASSDTSGLANYGYTFGSGTRLTVV.

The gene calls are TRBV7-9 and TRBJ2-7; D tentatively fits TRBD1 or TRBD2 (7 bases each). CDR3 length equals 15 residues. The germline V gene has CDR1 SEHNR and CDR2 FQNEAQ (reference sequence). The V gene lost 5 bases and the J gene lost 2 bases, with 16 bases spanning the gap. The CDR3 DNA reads TGTGCCAGCAGCGGGGGGGGACAGAGAGCCTACGAGCAGTACTTC. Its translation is CASSGGGQRAYEQYF.

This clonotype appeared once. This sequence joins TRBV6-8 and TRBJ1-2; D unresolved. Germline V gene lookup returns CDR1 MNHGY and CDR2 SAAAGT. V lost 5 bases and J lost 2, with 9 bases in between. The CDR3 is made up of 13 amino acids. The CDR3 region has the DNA TGTGCCAGCAGTACTACAGAGAACTATGGCTACACCTTC. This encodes CASSTTENYGYTF.

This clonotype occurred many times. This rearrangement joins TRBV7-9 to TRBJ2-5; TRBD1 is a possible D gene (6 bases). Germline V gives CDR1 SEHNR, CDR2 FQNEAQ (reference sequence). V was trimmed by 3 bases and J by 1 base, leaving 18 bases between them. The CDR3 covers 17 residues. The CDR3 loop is CASSFTTGTRIQETQYF. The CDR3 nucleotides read TGTGCCAGCAGCTTCACCACCGGGACACGGATCCAAGAGACCCAGTACTTC.

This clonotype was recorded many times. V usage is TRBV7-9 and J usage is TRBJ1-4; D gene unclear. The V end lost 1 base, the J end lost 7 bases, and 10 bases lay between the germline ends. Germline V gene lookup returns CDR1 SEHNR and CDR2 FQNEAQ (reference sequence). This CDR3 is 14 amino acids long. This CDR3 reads CASSLGARGEKLFF. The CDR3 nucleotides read TGTGCCAGCAGCTTAGGGGCCCGAGGTGAAAAACTGTTTTTT.

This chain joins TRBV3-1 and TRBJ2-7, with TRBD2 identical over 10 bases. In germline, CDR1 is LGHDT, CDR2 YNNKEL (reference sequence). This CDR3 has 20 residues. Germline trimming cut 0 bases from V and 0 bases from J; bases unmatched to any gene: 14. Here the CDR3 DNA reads TGTGCCAGCAGCCAAGAAAGGCCTAGCGGGAGATACTTGAGCTCCTACGAGCAGTACTTC. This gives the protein CASSQERPSGRYLSSYEQYF.

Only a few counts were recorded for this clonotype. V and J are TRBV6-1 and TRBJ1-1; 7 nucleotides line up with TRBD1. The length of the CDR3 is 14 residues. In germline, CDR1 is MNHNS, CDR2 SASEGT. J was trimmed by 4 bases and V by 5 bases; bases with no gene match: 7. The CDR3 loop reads CASSNLNRGTEAFF. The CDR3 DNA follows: TGTGCCAGCAGTAACTTGAACAGGGGCACTGAAGCTTTCTTT.

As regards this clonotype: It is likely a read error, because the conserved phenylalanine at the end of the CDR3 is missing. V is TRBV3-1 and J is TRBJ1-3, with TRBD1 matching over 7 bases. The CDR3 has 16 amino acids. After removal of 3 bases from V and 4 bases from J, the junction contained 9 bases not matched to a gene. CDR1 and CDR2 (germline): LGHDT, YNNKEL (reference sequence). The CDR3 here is CASSQRDRALGNTIYL. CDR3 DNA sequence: TGTGCCAGCAGCCAGCGGGACAGAGCTTTAGGAAACACCATATATCTT.

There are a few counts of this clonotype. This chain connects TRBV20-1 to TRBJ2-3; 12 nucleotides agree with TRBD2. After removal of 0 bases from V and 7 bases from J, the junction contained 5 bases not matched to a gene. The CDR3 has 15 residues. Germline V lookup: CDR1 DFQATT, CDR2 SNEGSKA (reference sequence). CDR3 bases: TGCAGTGCTAGAGATTTCGGACTAGCGGGGAATACGCAGTATTTT. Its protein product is CSARDFGLAGNTQYF.

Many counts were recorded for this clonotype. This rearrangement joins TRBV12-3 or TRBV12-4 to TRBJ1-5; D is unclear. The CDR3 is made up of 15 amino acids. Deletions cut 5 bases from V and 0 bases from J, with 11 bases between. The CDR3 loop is CASSGETDSNQPQHF. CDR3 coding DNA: TGTGCCAGCAGTGGGGAAACCGATAGCAATCAGCCCCAGCATTTT.

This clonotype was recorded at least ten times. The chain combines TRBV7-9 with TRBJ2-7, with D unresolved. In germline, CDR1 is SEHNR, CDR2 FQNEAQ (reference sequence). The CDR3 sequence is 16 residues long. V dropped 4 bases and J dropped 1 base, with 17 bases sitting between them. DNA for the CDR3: TGTGCCAGCAGCTCCCCACGCGGATATGATTCCTACGAGCAGTACTTC. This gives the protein CASSSPRGYDSYEQYF. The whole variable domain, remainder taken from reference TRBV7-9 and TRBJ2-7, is DTGVSQNPRHKITKRGQNVTFRCDPISEHNRLYWYRQTLGQGPEFLTYFQNEAQLEKSRLLSDRFSAERPKGSFSTLEIQRTEQGDSAMYLCASSSPRGYDSYEQYFGPGTRLTVT.

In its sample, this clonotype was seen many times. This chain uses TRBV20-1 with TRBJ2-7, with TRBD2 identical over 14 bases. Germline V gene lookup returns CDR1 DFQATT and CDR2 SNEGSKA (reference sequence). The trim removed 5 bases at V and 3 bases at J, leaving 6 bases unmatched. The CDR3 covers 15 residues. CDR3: CSALTGTSGSYEQYF. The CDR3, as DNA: TGCAGTGCTCTTACCGGGACTAGCGGGAGCTACGAGCAGTACTTC.

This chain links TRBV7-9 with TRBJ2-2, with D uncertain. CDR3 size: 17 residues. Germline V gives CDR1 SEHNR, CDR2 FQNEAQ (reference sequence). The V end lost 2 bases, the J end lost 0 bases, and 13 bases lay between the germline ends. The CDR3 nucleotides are TGTGCCAGCAGCTTATCCCCCACCACCTCGAACACCGGGGAGCTGTTTTTT. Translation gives CASSLSPTTSNTGELFF. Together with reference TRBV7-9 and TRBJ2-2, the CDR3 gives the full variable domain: DTGVSQNPRHKITKRGQNVTFRCDPISEHNRLYWYRQTLGQGPEFLTYFQNEAQLEKSRLLSDRFSAERPKGSFSTLEIQRTEQGDSAMYLCASSLSPTTSNTGELFFGEGSRLTVL.

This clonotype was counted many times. The CDR3 here is CSATNRYGYTF. CDR3 DNA sequence: TGCAGTGCCACAAATCGATACGGCTACACCTTC. The chain employs TRBV20-1 and TRBJ1-2, with D uncertain. Trimming removed 6 bases at V and 8 bases at J, with 13 bases between. Germline assignment: CDR1 DFQATT and CDR2 SNEGSKA (reference sequence). The CDR3 runs to 11 residues.

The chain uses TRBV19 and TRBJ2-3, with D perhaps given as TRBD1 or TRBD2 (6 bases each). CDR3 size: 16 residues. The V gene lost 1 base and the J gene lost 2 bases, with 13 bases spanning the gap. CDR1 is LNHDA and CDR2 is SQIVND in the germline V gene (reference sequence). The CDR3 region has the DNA TGTGCCAGTAGTATAGGAGGGGGGACTTTCACAGATACGCAGTATTTT. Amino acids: CASSIGGGTFTDTQYF.

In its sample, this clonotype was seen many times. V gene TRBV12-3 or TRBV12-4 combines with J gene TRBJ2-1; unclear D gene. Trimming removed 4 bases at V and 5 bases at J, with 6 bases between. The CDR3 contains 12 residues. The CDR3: CASSYENNEQFF. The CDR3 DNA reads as TGTGCCAGCAGTTATGAGAACAATGAGCAGTTCTTC.

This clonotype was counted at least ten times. CDR3 sequence reads: CASSQDAGGFTEAFF. CDR3 nucleotides: TGCGCCAGCAGCCAAGACGCAGGGGGTTTCACTGAAGCTTTCTTT. The rearrangement joins TRBV4-1 to TRBJ1-1; TRBD1 aligns across 7 bases. The CDR3 totals 15 residues. Looked up from germline, CDR1 is MGHRA and CDR2 is YSYEKL. The V gene end was trimmed by 0 bases and the J gene end by 4 bases; junction bases not matched to a gene: 5.

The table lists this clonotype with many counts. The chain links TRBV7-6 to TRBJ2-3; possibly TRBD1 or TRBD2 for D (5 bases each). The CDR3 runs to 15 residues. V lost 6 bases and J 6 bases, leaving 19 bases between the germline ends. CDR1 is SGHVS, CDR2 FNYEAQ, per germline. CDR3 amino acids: CASRQSGTSTDTQYF. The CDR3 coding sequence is TGTGCCAGCAGGCAATCCGGGACCTCGACGGATACGCAGTATTTT.

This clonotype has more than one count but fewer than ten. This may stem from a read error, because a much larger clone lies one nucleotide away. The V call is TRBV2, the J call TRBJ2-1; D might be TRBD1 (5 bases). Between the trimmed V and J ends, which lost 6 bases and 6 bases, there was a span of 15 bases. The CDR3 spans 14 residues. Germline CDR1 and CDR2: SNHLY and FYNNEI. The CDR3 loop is CASSLIGECNEQFF. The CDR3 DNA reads TGTGCCAGCAGCTTAATAGGGGAATGCAATGAGCAGTTCTTC.

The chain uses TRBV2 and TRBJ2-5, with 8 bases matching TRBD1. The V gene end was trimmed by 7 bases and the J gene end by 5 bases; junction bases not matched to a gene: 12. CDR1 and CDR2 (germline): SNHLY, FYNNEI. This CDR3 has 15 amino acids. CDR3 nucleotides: TGTGCCAGCAACTTACGACAGGGGCCAGGGGAGACCCAGTACTTC. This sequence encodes CASNLRQGPGETQYF. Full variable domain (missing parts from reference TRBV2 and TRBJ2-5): EPEVTQTPSHQVTQMGQEVILRCVPISNHLYFYWYRQILGQKVEFLVSFYNNEISEKSEIFDDQFSVERPDGSNFTLKIRSTKLEDSAMYFCASNLRQGPGETQYFGPGTRLLVL.

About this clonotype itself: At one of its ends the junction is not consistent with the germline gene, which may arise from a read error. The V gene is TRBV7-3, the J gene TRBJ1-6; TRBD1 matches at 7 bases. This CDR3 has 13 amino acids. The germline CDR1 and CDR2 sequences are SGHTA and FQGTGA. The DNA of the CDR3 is TGTGTCAGCAGCCGGACAGGCTCCTCACCCCTCCACTTT. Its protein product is CVSSRTGSSPLHF.